Presented here are 25 T cell receptor beta chains from one specimen sequenced in a study of CD8 T cells in Susac syndrome. The authors reverse transcribed 0.5 to 1 ug RNA with random hexamers. TCRdb re-derived calls from the immunoSEQ multiplex PCR reads in MiXCR, one entry per CDR3 protein. The sample holds approximately 170,000 distinct CDR3 sequences, roughly 94% seen once. What was sequenced was CD4+ T cells from PBMCs. The receptors stem from a human donor with multiple sclerosis.

The rearrangement links TRBV29-1 to TRBJ2-4; D may be TRBD2 (5 bases). The CDR3 runs to 11 residues. Between the trimmed V and J ends, which lost 6 bases and 6 bases, there was a span of 9 bases. Germline V gives CDR1 SQVTM, CDR2 ANQGSEA. CDR3 in amino acids: CSVPLGNIQYF. In DNA form, the CDR3 reads TGCAGCGTGCCACTAGGAAACATTCAGTACTTC.

This chain uses TRBV7-3 with TRBJ2-5; possible D gene TRBD2, 6 bases. The ends were cut back, 5 bases at V and 9 bases at J, with 13 bases in the middle. CDR1 and CDR2 (germline): SGHTA, FQGTGA. This CDR3 has 12 residues. CDR3 region: CASSAYGGAQYF. The CDR3 DNA reads as TGTGCCAGCAGCGCCTACGGCGGGGCCCAGTACTTC.

V gene TRBV11-2 combines with J gene TRBJ2-2; D is undetermined. The CDR3 contains 16 residues. V was clipped by 9 bases and J by 1 base, with 18 bases between them. Germline CDR1 SGHAT, CDR2 FQNNGV. CDR3 bases: TGTGCCAGTACATCTAGGCCCCACCGGAACACCGGGGAGCTGTTTTTT. Encoded protein: CASTSRPHRNTGELFF.

The chain couples TRBV5-5 to TRBJ1-1; no reliable D call. Trimming stripped 0 bases from V and 8 bases from J, with 14 bases between. Germline CDR1 reads SGHKS; CDR2 reads YYEKEE (reference sequence). The CDR3 contains 14 residues. The CDR3 reads CASSLEHLVREAFF. CDR3 DNA sequence: TGTGCCAGCAGCTTGGAGCACTTGGTTCGCGAAGCTTTCTTT.

The chain carries TRBV12-3 or TRBV12-4 and TRBJ2-7, with 7 bases fitting TRBD2. The CDR3 contains 15 residues. The trim removed 4 bases at V and 0 bases at J, leaving 6 bases unmatched. CDR3 coding DNA: TGTGCCAGCAGTTCCCACGGCGGGGGCTCCTACGAGCAGTACTTC. This codes for CASSSHGGGSYEQYF.

The gene calls are TRBV12-3 or TRBV12-4 and TRBJ2-3, with D possibly TRBD2 on 6 matching bases. The germline V and J ends were trimmed by 6 bases and 4 bases, with 14 bases remaining between them. The CDR3 is made up of 14 amino acids. The CDR3 bases are TGTGCCAGCAGCCGCCCACTAGCATCAGATACGCAGTATTTT. It yields the protein CASSRPLASDTQYF.

The rearrangement uses TRBV15 and TRBJ2-7; a weak D match, TRBD1 (6 bases). This CDR3 spans 16 amino acids. The germline V gene has CDR1 LNHNV and CDR2 YYDKDF (reference sequence). The V end lost 0 bases, the J end lost 4 bases, and 16 bases lay between the germline ends. For the CDR3, the DNA is TGTGCCACCAGCAGAGATTTGCTTCGCAGGGGATACGAGCAGTACTTC. Translating gives CATSRDLLRRGYEQYF.

This chain uses TRBV4-3 with TRBJ1-1, with D possibly being TRBD1 (6 bases). The CDR3 runs to 15 residues. V was cut by 3 bases and J by 1 base, with 12 bases left in between. Looked up from germline, CDR1 is LGHNA and CDR2 is YSLEER. In DNA, the CDR3 is TGCGCCAGCAGCCATGATGGGACATCGAACACTGAAGCTTTCTTT. Amino acids: CASSHDGTSNTEAFF.

This clonotype has only one observation. The chain carries TRBV24-1 and TRBJ1-1; D might be TRBD1 (6 bases). Trimming cost V 7 bases and J 0 bases, with 14 bases left between them. The CDR3 extends over 15 amino acids. Germline assignment: CDR1 KGHDR and CDR2 SFDVKD. CDR3 DNA: TGTGCCACCAGCCCCGCGGGGGCTATGAACACTGAAGCTTTCTTT. Protein sequence: CATSPAGAMNTEAFF.

This CDR3 reads CASSSQLGAGELFF. DNA for the CDR3: TGTGCCAGCAGCTCCCAGTTAGGGGCCGGGGAGCTGTTTTTT. The gene calls are TRBV7-3 and TRBJ2-2; tentatively, D is TRBD1 (5 bases). Germline assignment: CDR1 SGHTA and CDR2 FQGTGA. V lost 4 bases, J lost 6 bases, and 12 bases lay in between. CDR3 size: 14 residues.

The genes are TRBV29-1 and TRBJ1-2; 7 bases fit TRBD1. Trimming took 1 base from V and 4 from J; bases not matched to a gene: 3. This CDR3 is built from 13 residues. The germline CDR1 and CDR2 sequences are SQVTM and ANQGSEA. For the CDR3, the DNA is TGCAGCGTTGAAGCAGGGGGAGGCTATGGCTACACCTTC. Translation gives CSVEAGGGYGYTF.

This clonotype is a singleton in its sample. The chain employs TRBV7-2 and TRBJ2-4; D possibly corresponds to TRBD2 (6 bases). Trimming shortened V by 6 bases and J by 3 bases, and 15 bases separated the two germline ends. The CDR3 length is 15 residues. Germline CDR1 and CDR2: SGHTA and FQGNSA. The CDR3 nucleotides are TGTGCCAGCAGTCGGTCCCTGGGGGGCAAAAACATTCAGTACTTC. It encodes CASSRSLGGKNIQYF.

This clonotype was observed a single time. The rearrangement joins TRBV2 to TRBJ1-1; D remains ambiguous. Germline V gene sequence: CDR1 SNHLY, CDR2 FYNNEI. The CDR3 runs 15 residues. V gave up 2 bases and J gave up 2 bases, with 12 bases separating them. CDR3: CASSESPGPNTEAFF. The CDR3 coding sequence is TGTGCCAGCAGTGAAAGCCCAGGACCCAACACTGAAGCTTTCTTT.

This chain connects TRBV20-1 to TRBJ2-5, with TRBD1 matching over 8 bases. Germline trimming cut 3 bases from V and 4 bases from J; bases unmatched to any gene: 10. This CDR3 is 15 amino acids long. Germline assignment: CDR1 DFQATT and CDR2 SNEGSKA (reference sequence). The CDR3 nucleotides read TGCAGTGCTAGTCCCCCAGGGGGCAGGGGAGAGACCCAGTACTTC. This codes for CSASPPGGRGETQYF.

J is TRBJ1-2 and V is TRBV28, with a tentative D call TRBD1 (5 bases). Germline loops: CDR1 MDHEN, CDR2 SYDVKM. V shed 3 bases and J shed 7 bases, with 6 bases lying between them. This CDR3 is built from 11 residues. The CDR3 spells CASSFGGGYTF. CDR3 sequence (DNA): TGTGCCAGCAGTTTTGGGGGTGGCTACACCTTC.

The chain employs TRBV5-1 and TRBJ2-5, with D unclear. Germline CDR1 SGHRS, CDR2 YFSETQ. This CDR3 has 14 residues. V lost 1 base to trimming and J lost 4 bases, with 11 bases between them. Here the CDR3 DNA reads TGCGCCAGCAGCTTGCCGGCTCCTCGAGAGACCCAGTACTTC. Translation: CASSLPAPRETQYF.

The chain combines TRBV12-3 or TRBV12-4 with TRBJ2-3; D remains ambiguous. The CDR3 has 12 amino acids. V lost 3 bases, J lost 4 bases, and 5 bases lay in between. The CDR3 reads CASSLTSDTQYF. In DNA form, the CDR3 reads TGTGCCAGCAGTTTGACTTCAGATACGCAGTATTTT.

CDR3 residues: CASSQTLNYGYTF. CDR3 nucleotide sequence: TGTGCCAGCAGTCAGACGCTTAACTATGGCTACACCTTC. The V and J genes are TRBV12-3 or TRBV12-4 and TRBJ1-2; D remains unclear. V was trimmed by 5 bases and J by 1 base, leaving 8 bases between them. The CDR3 is made up of 13 amino acids.

V gene TRBV2 combines with J gene TRBJ2-6; 7 nucleotides agree with TRBD1. Germline V gene lookup returns CDR1 SNHLY and CDR2 FYNNEI. This CDR3 comprises 16 residues. V gave up 5 bases and J gave up 1 base; unmatched junction bases: 5. CDR3 sequence: CASSLQGKSGANVLTF. The CDR3 DNA reads TGTGCCAGCAGTTTACAGGGGAAGTCTGGGGCCAACGTCCTGACTTTC. Based on the CDR3 plus reference TRBV2 and TRBJ2-6, the full variable domain is EPEVTQTPSHQVTQMGQEVILRCVPISNHLYFYWYRQILGQKVEFLVSFYNNEISEKSEIFDDQFSVERPDGSNFTLKIRSTKLEDSAMYFCASSLQGKSGANVLTFGAGSRLTVL.

The J gene is TRBJ2-5, the V gene TRBV3-1; 16 bases agree with TRBD2. The V and J ends lost 4 bases and 5 bases, in that order; junction bases with no gene match: 4. The germline V gene has CDR1 LGHDT and CDR2 YNNKEL (reference sequence). The CDR3 loop spans 16 amino acids. The CDR3 is CASSRGLAGGGETQYF. The CDR3 DNA sequence: TGTGCCAGCAGCCGGGGACTAGCGGGAGGGGGTGAGACCCAGTACTTC.

A single count supports this clonotype. This sequence joins TRBV14 and TRBJ2-7; D perhaps matches TRBD2 (6 bases). The CDR3 spans 15 residues. CDR1 is SGHDN and CDR2 is FVKESK in the germline V gene. V was trimmed by 0 bases and J by 3 bases, leaving 12 bases between them. The CDR3 spells CASSQDPRGFYEQYF. CDR3 nucleotides: TGTGCCAGCAGCCAAGACCCTCGGGGGTTCTACGAGCAGTACTTC.

The chain couples TRBV5-1 to TRBJ2-1, with 7 bases identical to TRBD2. Germline V gene lookup returns CDR1 SGHRS and CDR2 YFSETQ. The CDR3 has 16 amino acids. Losses at the gene ends were 4 bases for V and 8 bases for J; bases not matched to a gene: 15. The CDR3 region has the DNA TGCGCCAGCAGCGGGACCGTGCGGGAGCATATCTATGAGCAGTTCTTC. This encodes CASSGTVREHIYEQFF.

V gene TRBV28 combines with J gene TRBJ2-5; TRBD2 agrees at 8 bases. The V segment lost 1 base and the J segment 7 bases; nucleotides outside the gene matches: 5. The CDR3 loop spans 14 amino acids. CDR1 is MDHEN and CDR2 is SYDVKM in the germline V gene. The CDR3 here is CASSLFGTSGTQYF. The CDR3 nucleotides read TGTGCCAGCAGTTTATTTGGGACTAGTGGGACCCAGTACTTC.

The chain recombines TRBV7-9 with TRBJ1-2; possibly TRBD1 for D (6 bases). V shed 6 bases and J shed 1 base, with 15 bases lying between them. The CDR3 totals 15 residues. CDR1 is SEHNR and CDR2 is FQNEAQ in the germline V gene (reference sequence). CDR3 in DNA: TGTGCCAGCAGTGAGAGGACAGAAAATAACTATGGCTACACCTTC. It codes for CASSERTENNYGYTF.

This chain links TRBV12-2 with TRBJ2-3; the table's D gene call, TRBD2, was not cross checked with the DNA. TRBV12-2 has pseudogene status. CDR3 length: 17 residues. CDR3 amino acids: CASRLPPLAASTDTQYF. CDR3 in DNA: TGTGCAAGTCGCTTACCCCCACTAGCAGCTAGCACAGATACGCAGTATTTT.